The 23 T cell receptor beta chains below come from one sample, sequenced in a study of T cell repertoires and Cas9 in healthy adults. Sequencing used immunoSEQ multiplex PCR; TCRdb keeps in-frame clones, though not all of them. This sample yields 20,000 to 25,000 clones, of which 80% to 95% are seen a single time; more than 0.7% belongs to the top ten. Material for sequencing was CD4+ effector T cells (CD127+, CD25-, CD137-, CD154-) from PBMCs; culture status not recorded. Receptor source: a human donor in good health.

The chain uses TRBV6-6 and TRBJ2-7, with D perhaps being TRBD1 or TRBD2 (5 bases each). The germline V gene has CDR1 MNHNY and CDR2 SVGAGI (reference sequence). CDR3 length equals 14 residues. The germline V and J ends were trimmed by 2 bases and 5 bases, with 13 bases remaining between them. The CDR3 nucleotides read TGTGCCAGCAGTTACCTTTACGGGGCCGACGAGCAGTACTTC. This gives the protein CASSYLYGADEQYF.

Worth noting for this clone: Additional DNA sequences in this sample encode the identical CDR3. The chain joins TRBV28 to TRBJ1-2; no definite D call. V was trimmed by 3 bases and J by 8 bases, leaving 13 bases between them. The germline CDR1 and CDR2 sequences are MDHEN and SYDVKM. The CDR3 loop spans 13 amino acids. The CDR3 spells CASSLSPREGYTF. The CDR3 DNA sequence: TGTGCCAGCAGTTTGTCTCCCCGGGAGGGCTACACCTTC.

The chain couples TRBV6-1 to TRBJ1-2, with 8 positions matching TRBD1. Germline lookup yields CDR1 MNHNS and CDR2 SASEGT. The CDR3 is 11 amino acids. Trimming at V came to 10 bases and at J to 6 bases, leaving 4 bases not matched to a gene. This CDR3 is CATPGGDGYTF. The CDR3 nucleotides read TGTGCCACCCCAGGGGGCGATGGCTACACCTTC.

The CDR3: CASRLVEGSYEQYV. CDR3 nucleotide sequence: TGTGCAAGTCGCTTAGTCGAGGGATCCTACGAGCAGTACGTC. The chain combines TRBV12-2 with TRBJ2-7; TRBD2 was called by the table and not checked on the DNA. TRBV12-2 is flagged as a pseudogene. The CDR3 is 14 residues long.

This clone has just a few counts. This rearrangement joins TRBV28 to TRBJ1-1; maybe TRBD1 (5 bases). CDR1 is MDHEN, CDR2 SYDVKM, per germline. This CDR3 is built from 14 residues. The V and J ends lost 4 bases and 3 bases respectively, with 12 bases between them. The CDR3 spells CASSSRVRDTEAFF. CDR3 nucleotides: TGTGCCAGCAGTTCCAGGGTCAGGGACACTGAAGCTTTCTTT. Drawing the rest from reference TRBV28 and TRBJ1-1, the complete variable domain is DVKVTQSSRYLVKRTGEKVFLECVQDMDHENMFWYRQDPGLGLRLIYFSYDVKMKEKGDIPEGYSVSREKKERFSLILESASTNQTSMYLCASSSRVRDTEAFFGQGTRLTVV.

The chain carries TRBV11-2 and TRBJ1-4; a weak D match, TRBD1 (6 bases). Trimming took off 1 base at V and 8 bases at J, with 14 bases between the two ends. From germline, CDR1 is SGHAT and CDR2 FQNNGV. The CDR3 is 15 amino acids. DNA of the CDR3: TGTGCCAGCAGCTTAGTTTCAGGGGCTCAGGAAAAACTGTTTTTT. Its protein product is CASSLVSGAQEKLFF.

This clone was detected only once. The chain has TRBV27 and TRBJ2-3; tentatively, D is TRBD2 (5 bases). This CDR3 has 17 amino acids. Germline V gene data show CDR1 as MNHEY and CDR2 as SMNVEV (reference sequence). V lost 0 bases to trimming and J lost 1 base, with 14 bases between them. The CDR3 DNA follows: TGTGCCAGCAGTTTATCCCGACGGGGTCCCCGCACAGATACGCAGTATTTT. This gives the protein CASSLSRRGPRTDTQYF.

This clone was detected only once. The chain is built from TRBV27 and TRBJ1-1; no clear D. The ends were cut back, 6 bases at V and 2 bases at J, with 13 bases in the middle. The germline CDR1 and CDR2 sequences are MNHEY and SMNVEV (reference sequence). CDR3 length: 14 amino acids. DNA for the CDR3: TGTGCCAGCAGCCTAGTTGACGGTAACACTGAAGCTTTCTTT. It yields the protein CASSLVDGNTEAFF.

The chain has TRBV29-1 and TRBJ2-2; no definite D call. The length of the CDR3 is 13 residues. The V and J ends lost 4 bases and 6 bases respectively, with 12 bases between them. Germline CDR1 and CDR2: SQVTM and ANQGSEA. This chain's CDR3 is CSVGVREPGELFF. The CDR3 DNA reads as TGCAGCGTTGGAGTACGTGAACCCGGGGAGCTGTTTTTT.

The genes are TRBV5-5 and TRBJ1-2; D is unclear. The V end lost 0 bases, the J end lost 0 bases, and 6 bases lay between the germline ends. Looked up from germline, CDR1 is SGHKS and CDR2 is YYEKEE (reference sequence). This CDR3 region has 14 residues. The CDR3 coding sequence is TGTGCCAGCAGCTTGGCGGCTACTAACTATGGCTACACCTTC. This translates into CASSLAATNYGYTF.

This sequence joins TRBV11-2 and TRBJ1-3, with no clear D. V was trimmed by 4 bases and J by 4 bases, leaving 8 bases between them. This CDR3 is built from 13 residues. Germline CDR1 reads SGHAT; CDR2 reads FQNNGV. CDR3 sequence: CASSSPQGNTIYF. The DNA of the CDR3 is TGTGCCAGCAGCTCCCCACAGGGAAACACCATATATTTT. The entire variable domain, with the rest obtained from reference TRBV11-2 and TRBJ1-3, is as follows: EAGVAQSPRYKIIEKRQSVAFWCNPISGHATLYWYQQILGQGPKLLIQFQNNGVVDDSQLPKDRFSAERLKGVDSTLKIQPAKLEDSAVYLCASSSPQGNTIYFGEGSWLTVV.

This clone has just one count. The chain uses TRBV11-3 and TRBJ2-7; D not resolved. Trimming pared 2 bases from V and 3 bases from J, leaving 8 bases between. Germline CDR1 reads SGHNT; CDR2 reads YENEEA. The CDR3 has 13 residues. CDR3 in DNA: TGTGCCAGCAGCTTAAACGGAAACTACGAGCAGTACTTC. Translated, it gives CASSLNGNYEQYF.

The chain couples TRBV11-2 to TRBJ1-1; D is ambiguous. The V end was cut by 2 bases, the J end by 3 bases, with 13 bases between. Germline CDR1 SGHAT, CDR2 FQNNGV. This CDR3 comprises 15 residues. As DNA, the CDR3 is TGTGCCAGCAGCTTACTGAGGACCGCATACACTGAAGCTTTCTTT. Protein sequence: CASSLLRTAYTEAFF. The entire variable domain, with the rest obtained from reference TRBV11-2 and TRBJ1-1, is as follows: EAGVAQSPRYKIIEKRQSVAFWCNPISGHATLYWYQQILGQGPKLLIQFQNNGVVDDSQLPKDRFSAERLKGVDSTLKIQPAKLEDSAVYLCASSLLRTAYTEAFFGQGTRLTVV.

On this clone itself: A junction end diverges from the germline sequence, so it may reflect a read error. The genes are TRBV5-3 and TRBJ1-2; D is possibly TRBD1 (5 bases). TRBV5-3 is sorted into the ORF group, with uncertain function. This CDR3 has 16 amino acids. CDR3 protein: CARRDPMVRKTYGYTF. CDR3 nucleotides: TGTGCCAGACGGGACCCAATGGTGAGAAAGACCTATGGCTACACCTTT.

This chain uses TRBV19 with TRBJ2-1; weak D call: TRBD1 (6 bases). This CDR3 has 15 amino acids. The V and J ends lost 5 bases and 4 bases respectively, with 15 bases between them. Germline CDR1 LNHDA, CDR2 SQIVND (reference sequence). The CDR3 is CASSPTRGQYNEQFF. The CDR3 coding sequence is TGTGCCAGTAGTCCGACCAGGGGCCAATACAATGAGCAGTTCTTC.

The rearrangement joins TRBV6-6 to TRBJ2-1; 8 nucleotides agree with TRBD2. The CDR3 is 15 residues long. Unmatched junction bases numbered 11, after V lost 6 bases and J lost 7 bases. The germline V gene has CDR1 MNHNY and CDR2 SVGAGI (reference sequence). Written as DNA, the CDR3 is TGTGCCAGCAGGGGCCAGCGGGGGCACGCGAATGAGCAGTTCTTC. Protein: CASRGQRGHANEQFF.

The chain links TRBV29-1 to TRBJ1-1; TRBD1 agrees at 8 bases. The CDR3 contains 12 residues. The V segment lost 2 bases and the J segment 6 bases; nucleotides outside the gene matches: 2. CDR1 and CDR2 (germline): SQVTM, ANQGSEA. CDR3 nucleotides: TGCAGCGTTGAAAAACAGGGGGCTGAAGCTTTCTTT. As protein: CSVEKQGAEAFF.

The V gene is TRBV6-6, the J gene TRBJ1-4; 7 positions agree with TRBD1. Germline V CDR1 and CDR2: MNHNY, SVGAGI (reference sequence). Unmatched junction bases numbered 5, after V lost 3 bases and J lost 7 bases. The CDR3 is 14 amino acids. CDR3 bases: TGTGCCAGCAGTTATGTCCAGGGGGGTGAAAAACTGTTTTTT. Translating gives CASSYVQGGEKLFF.

V is TRBV6-5 and J is TRBJ1-1; D is possibly TRBD1 (5 bases). V was trimmed by 6 bases and J by 0 bases, leaving 8 bases between them. There are 13 residues in the CDR3. Germline V lookup: CDR1 MNHEY, CDR2 SVGAGI. This chain's CDR3 is CASRGLLNTEAFF. In DNA form, the CDR3 reads TGTGCCAGCAGGGGACTGTTGAACACTGAAGCTTTCTTT.

The rearrangement uses TRBV6-5 and TRBJ2-7; no firm D call. This CDR3 is 14 amino acids long. Trimming removed 5 bases at V and 0 bases at J, with 11 bases between. CDR1 is MNHEY, CDR2 SVGAGI, per germline. CDR3 sequence reads: CASSLTSRSYEQYV. The CDR3 nucleotides read TGTGCCAGCAGTCTGACCAGCCGCTCCTACGAGCAGTACGTC.

J is TRBJ1-6 and V is TRBV4-3; a weak D match, TRBD1 (5 bases). Germline V gene sequence: CDR1 LGHNA, CDR2 YSLEER. CDR3 length: 15 amino acids. V was clipped by 0 bases and J by 7 bases, with 10 bases between them. CDR3 nucleotides: TGCGCCAGCAGCCAAGATTGGCAGGGAAATTCACCCCTCCACTTT. This sequence encodes CASSQDWQGNSPLHF.

The chain joins TRBV7-8 to TRBJ1-2; a weak D match, TRBD1 (5 bases). CDR3 size: 14 residues. Germline V gene sequence: CDR1 SGHVS, CDR2 FQNEAQ. Trimming cost V 5 bases and J 2 bases, with 12 bases left between them. The CDR3 region is CASSRTQENYGYTF. As DNA, the CDR3 is TGTGCCAGCAGCCGTACACAGGAGAACTATGGCTACACCTTC.

CDR3 DNA sequence: TGTGCTAGTGGCCGGGGGGGCCGGTTTGAGCAGTTCTTC. It yields the protein CASGRGGRFEQFF. The V gene is TRBV12-5, the J gene TRBJ2-1; 8 bases map to TRBD2. The CDR3 contains 13 residues. With 6 bases clipped from V and 9 bases from J, the junction kept 7 bases outside the gene matches. Germline values: CDR1 LGHNT, CDR2 FRNRAP.